The 14 T cell receptor beta chains given below trace back to one sample, sequenced in a study of cytomegalovirus exposure and HLA in healthy donors. In the PCR, 60 Vbeta and 13 Jbeta primers were used. Repertoires were generated with immunoSEQ multiplex PCR, while TCRdb's copy carries only in-frame clones and drops some. The sample has some 96,000 clones; roughly four fifths are singletons. Sequencing was performed on PBMCs. The origin of the receptors is a woman in her sixties in good health and CMV-seropositive.

The V and J genes are TRBV28 and TRBJ2-7, with 9 bases identical to TRBD1. Germline V gene lookup returns CDR1 MDHEN and CDR2 SYDVKM. CDR3 length: 13 amino acids. V lost 8 bases and J lost 0; bases outside the gene matches: 2. This CDR3 is CASGTGSSYEQYF. As DNA, the CDR3 is TGTGCCAGCGGGACAGGGAGCTCCTACGAGCAGTACTTC.

The chain is built from TRBV25-1 and TRBJ2-2; 11 bases are a match to TRBD2. CDR3 length equals 18 residues. Germline CDR1 and CDR2: MGHDK and SYGVNS. Germline trimming cut 4 bases from V and 4 bases from J; bases unmatched to any gene: 11. The chain's CDR3 is CASSGHTGTSGTTGELFF. The CDR3 DNA is TGTGCCAGCAGTGGCCACACCGGGACTAGCGGTACCACCGGGGAGCTGTTTTTT.

This chain connects TRBV2 to TRBJ2-2; TRBD1 agrees at 8 bases. V shed 8 bases and J 6 bases; nucleotides not matched to a gene: 5. Germline-derived CDR1 and CDR2 are SNHLY and FYNNEI. This CDR3 region has 13 residues. The CDR3 reads CASGTGPPGELFF. The CDR3 nucleotides are TGTGCCAGCGGGACAGGCCCACCCGGGGAGCTGTTTTTT.

The rearrangement links TRBV6-1 to TRBJ1-2; D gene unclear. The germline V and J ends were trimmed by 2 bases and 0 bases, with 7 bases remaining between them. CDR1 is MNHNS and CDR2 is SASEGT in the germline V gene. The CDR3 spans 14 residues. The DNA for the CDR3 is TGTGCCAGCAGTGAATCTGCAGCTAACTATGGCTACACCTTC. It is translated as CASSESAANYGYTF.

This chain connects TRBV19 to TRBJ2-5, with 8 bases that match TRBD1. CDR3 length: 13 residues. V lost 5 bases to trimming and J lost 9 bases; unmatched junction nucleotides: 8. Germline CDR1 LNHDA, CDR2 SQIVND (reference sequence). CDR3 sequence reads: CASSPGQVTPQYF. The CDR3, as DNA: TGTGCCAGTAGTCCGGGACAGGTAACGCCCCAGTACTTC.

The rearrangement joins TRBV27 to TRBJ2-3, with 9 bases that match TRBD1. This CDR3 has 15 residues. The V gene end was trimmed by 5 bases and the J gene end by 2 bases; junction bases not matched to a gene: 5. CDR1 and CDR2 from the germline V gene are MNHEY and SMNVEV (reference sequence). This CDR3 is CASSVGQGHTDTQYF. CDR3 coding DNA: TGTGCCAGCAGTGTGGGACAGGGACACACAGATACGCAGTATTTT.

This sequence joins TRBV7-6 and TRBJ1-4; 7 bases fit TRBD1. Trimming cost V 5 bases and J 1 base; bases outside gene matches: 7. This CDR3 is built from 16 residues. The germline gives CDR1 SGHVS, CDR2 FNYEAQ. CDR3 amino acids: CASSRGGPRTNEKLFF. CDR3 coding DNA: TGTGCCAGCAGCCGAGGGGGCCCTAGAACTAATGAAAAACTGTTTTTT.

The rearrangement uses TRBV7-8 and TRBJ2-1; 14 bases are shared with TRBD2. The CDR3 has 15 residues. Germline V gene lookup returns CDR1 SGHVS and CDR2 FQNEAQ. V lost 5 bases and J lost 14; bases outside the gene matches: 11. In DNA form, the CDR3 reads TGTGCCAGCAGCCAGGCCGGGACTAGCGGGAGAGGTGAGTTCTTC. Translating gives CASSQAGTSGRGEFF. The entire variable domain, with the rest obtained from reference TRBV7-8 and TRBJ2-1, is as follows: GAGVSQSPRYKVAKRGQDVALRCDPISGHVSLFWYQQALGQGPEFLTYFQNEAQLDKSGLPSDRFFAERPEGSVSTLKIQRTQQEDSAVYLCASSQAGTSGRGEFFGPGTRLTVL.

The CDR3 reads CASSQRSGMDNEKLFF. The CDR3 DNA sequence: TGTGCCAGCAGCCAGAGGTCCGGGATGGATAATGAAAAACTGTTTTTT. V and J are TRBV4-2 and TRBJ1-4; D unresolved. Germline V lookup: CDR1 LGHNA, CDR2 YNFKEQ. CDR3 size: 16 residues. The V end was cut by 3 bases, the J end by 4 bases, with 15 bases between.

The chain uses TRBV11-2 and TRBJ2-1; no definite D call. Germline CDR1 and CDR2: SGHAT and FQNNGV. The CDR3 contains 12 residues. Trimming pared 5 bases from V and 8 bases from J, leaving 10 bases between. The CDR3 bases are TGTGCCAGCAGCGCTAAACGATATGAGCAGTTCTTC. It specifies CASSAKRYEQFF.

This sequence joins TRBV2 and TRBJ1-2, with 8 bases aligning to TRBD1. CDR1 and CDR2 from the germline V gene are SNHLY and FYNNEI. The CDR3 is 14 residues long. V was clipped by 5 bases and J by 2 bases; unmatched bases: 4. This chain's CDR3 is CASSPDRENYGYTF. In DNA form, the CDR3 reads TGTGCCAGCAGTCCGGACAGGGAAAACTATGGCTACACCTTC.

The chain employs TRBV29-1 and TRBJ1-2; 7 positions match TRBD1. This CDR3 is 14 amino acids long. V lost 0 bases to trimming and J lost 3 bases; unmatched junction nucleotides: 4. CDR1 is SQVTM and CDR2 is ANQGSEA in the germline V gene. The CDR3 DNA follows: TGCAGCGTTGAAGAAAGGGGGCCCCACTATGGCTACACCTTC. This gives the protein CSVEERGPHYGYTF.

This clone has only a few counts. The chain links TRBV5-4 to TRBJ1-1, with 10 bases fitting TRBD1. Germline-derived CDR1 and CDR2 are SGHNT and YYREEE (reference sequence). The CDR3 runs 14 residues. V was pared by 4 bases and J by 3 bases, with 3 bases of the junction left unmatched. This CDR3 is CASSTGQGDTEAFF. The DNA for the CDR3 is TGTGCCAGCAGCACCGGACAGGGGGACACTGAAGCTTTCTTT.

The V and J genes are TRBV19 and TRBJ2-3; D ambiguous. CDR1 and CDR2 from the germline V gene are LNHDA and SQIVND (reference sequence). The CDR3 totals 15 residues. The germline V and J ends were trimmed by 3 bases and 3 bases, with 13 bases remaining between them. The DNA of the CDR3 is TGTGCCAGTAGTATTACGGCAGGTCGGACAGATACGCAGTATTTT. It specifies CASSITAGRTDTQYF. Full variable domain (remainder filled in from reference TRBV19 and TRBJ2-3): DGGITQSPKYLFRKEGQNVTLSCEQNLNHDAMYWYRQDPGQGLRLIYYSQIVNDFQKGDIAEGYSVSREKKESFPLTVTSAQKNPTAFYLCASSITAGRTDTQYFGPGTRLTVL.